One sample yielded the 20 T cell receptor beta chains listed below, sequenced in a study of beta chain features in type 1 diabetes. These receptors are not linked to any known antigen. Study-level results: A moderate, significant TCRB CDR3 shortening appeared in type 1 diabetes across four CD4+ subsets.

Reverse transcription of all isolated RNA meant that expressed TCRB transcripts were sequenced. TCRdb's copy holds only in-frame clones and misses some; the assay was immunoSEQ multiplex PCR. The data contain over 200,000 clones, approximately 11% of them singletons. The sequenced material came from naive CD4+ T cells from blood. The receptors derive from a man aged 25-45 years with type 1 diabetes.

This clone has a handful of counts. The V gene is TRBV19, the J gene TRBJ1-5; possibly TRBD1 for D (5 bases). The CDR3 sequence is 15 residues long. Trimming removed 6 bases at V and 2 bases at J, with 14 bases between. Looked up from germline, CDR1 is LNHDA and CDR2 is SQIVND (reference sequence). The CDR3 DNA follows: TGTGCCAGTAGCGCGGGACCTGGGGGCAATCAGCCCCAGCATTTT. Translating gives CASSAGPGGNQPQHF.

This chain links TRBV9 with TRBJ2-1, with 8 bases aligning to TRBD2. J gave up 6 bases and V 2 bases, and 4 bases lay outside the gene matches. CDR3 length: 14 amino acids. The V gene's germline CDR1 is SGDLS and CDR2 YYNGEE. Here the CDR3 reads CASSVLAGPNEQFF. The CDR3, as DNA: TGTGCCAGCAGCGTGTTAGCGGGGCCCAATGAGCAGTTCTTC.

This clone turned up a few times. The J gene is TRBJ1-6, the V gene TRBV4-2; D unresolved. Germline V gives CDR1 LGHNA, CDR2 YNFKEQ. The V and J ends lost 0 bases and 14 bases respectively, with 11 bases between them. The CDR3 covers 13 residues. CDR3 protein: CASSQDTGVTLHF. The CDR3 nucleotides read TGTGCCAGCAGCCAAGATACGGGAGTGACCCTCCACTTT.

The genes are TRBV4-3 and TRBJ2-1, with 8 bases identical to TRBD1. The CDR3 covers 14 residues. Unmatched junction bases numbered 11, after V lost 0 bases and J lost 16 bases. Germline V gives CDR1 LGHNA, CDR2 YSLEER. The CDR3 DNA is TGCGCCAGCAGCCAAGATCAACAGGGGACAGGTTACTTCTTC. The encoded protein is CASSQDQQGTGYFF.

The chain joins TRBV9 to TRBJ1-1; D is possibly TRBD1 (6 bases). Per the germline V gene, CDR1 is SGDLS and CDR2 is YYNGEE. The germline V and J ends were trimmed by 0 bases and 1 base, with 19 bases remaining between them. The CDR3 is 18 residues long. As DNA, the CDR3 is TGTGCCAGCAGCGTAGGGTGGGGAGGGGGTGAGAGGAACACTGAAGCTTTCTTT. Its protein is CASSVGWGGGERNTEAFF.

V is TRBV6-5 and J is TRBJ2-1; D gene uncertain. V lost 5 bases and J 6 bases, leaving 11 bases between the germline ends. Germline CDR1 is MNHEY and CDR2 is SVGAGI. The CDR3 is 13 residues long. The DNA for the CDR3 is TGTGCCAGCAGTACCCTCCCTAGCAATGAGCAGTTCTTC. Translating gives CASSTLPSNEQFF.

This clone has more than one count but fewer than ten. The chain combines TRBV27 with TRBJ2-7; 10 bases are a match to TRBD1. The CDR3 has 13 amino acids. Germline V gene sequence: CDR1 MNHEY, CDR2 SMNVEV (reference sequence). V lost 6 bases, J lost 7 bases, and 6 bases stayed unmatched. The CDR3 DNA sequence: TGTGCCAGCAGGAGACAGGGGGCAGGGGAGCAGTACTTC. Translated: CASRRQGAGEQYF.

This chain joins TRBV30 and TRBJ2-3, with D uncertain. The V gene lost 2 bases and the J gene lost 5 bases, with 8 bases spanning the gap. The CDR3 spans 12 residues. Looked up from germline, CDR1 is GTSNPN and CDR2 is SVGIG (reference sequence). CDR3 sequence: CAWSIRLDTQYF. CDR3 sequence (DNA): TGTGCCTGGAGTATCAGATTAGATACGCAGTATTTT. Complete variable domain (other parts from reference TRBV30 and TRBJ2-3): SQTIHQWPATLVQPVGSPLSLECTVEGTSNPNLYWYRQAAGRGLQLLFYSVGIGQISSEVPQNLSASRPQDRQFILSSKKLLLSDSGFYLCAWSIRLDTQYFGPGTRLTVL.

This sequence joins TRBV29-1 and TRBJ2-1; TRBD1 matches at 8 bases. The V gene's germline CDR1 is SQVTM and CDR2 ANQGSEA. The CDR3 extends over 14 amino acids. J was trimmed by 3 bases and V by 7 bases; bases with no gene match: 8. This chain's CDR3 is CSAATGAGYNEQFF. CDR3 DNA sequence: TGCAGCGCCGCGACAGGGGCCGGCTACAATGAGCAGTTCTTC.

This chain joins TRBV4-1 and TRBJ1-2; 10 positions match TRBD1. Germline lookup yields CDR1 MGHRA and CDR2 YSYEKL. The junction had 19 bases not matched to a gene; V was cut back by 4 bases and J by 8 bases. The CDR3 is 18 residues long. The CDR3 here is CASSRLSRDRGGGWGYTF. The CDR3 nucleotides read TGCGCCAGCAGCCGCCTATCCCGGGACAGGGGCGGCGGGTGGGGCTACACCTTC.

The chain combines TRBV4-1 with TRBJ2-2, with TRBD2 identical over 8 bases. CDR3 length: 17 residues. With V trimmed by 0 bases and J by 7 bases, 10 bases remained unmatched. Per germline, CDR1 MGHRA and CDR2 YSYEKL. Here the CDR3 reads CASSQDYRGGRVGELFF. The CDR3 region has the DNA TGCGCCAGCAGCCAAGATTACCGGGGGGGCCGTGTCGGGGAGCTGTTTTTT.

In its sample, this clone was seen a few times. The chain has TRBV29-1 and TRBJ2-3; TRBD2 might be the D (6 bases). The germline V and J ends were trimmed by 4 bases and 0 bases, with 8 bases remaining between them. The CDR3 consists of 13 residues. Per the germline V gene, CDR1 is SQVTM and CDR2 is ANQGSEA. For the CDR3, the DNA is TGCAGCGTTGGGCGGGGAAGCACAGATACGCAGTATTTT. Residues: CSVGRGSTDTQYF.

DNA for the CDR3: TGTGCCAGCAGCCCCGGACTAGCGGGGGCGGACGAGCAGTACTTC. Translating gives CASSPGLAGADEQYF. This chain uses TRBV7-2 with TRBJ2-7, with 13 bases aligning to TRBD2. In germline, CDR1 is SGHTA, CDR2 FQGNSA. This CDR3 comprises 15 residues. J lost 5 bases, V lost 5 bases, and 6 bases had no gene match. Supplemented by reference TRBV7-2 and TRBJ2-7, the full variable domain reads GAGVSQSPSNKVTEKGKDVELRCDPISGHTALYWYRQSLGQGLEFLIYFQGNSAPDKSGLPSDRFSAERTGGSVSTLTIQRTQQEDSAVYLCASSPGLAGADEQYFGPGTRLTVT.

The table lists this clone with a few counts. The V gene is TRBV9, the J gene TRBJ2-7; the match to TRBD1 covers 8 bases. From germline, CDR1 is SGDLS and CDR2 YYNGEE. V shed 2 bases and J 7 bases; nucleotides not matched to a gene: 5. The CDR3 runs 13 residues. CDR3 in amino acids: CASSVLTGGEQYF. CDR3 in DNA: TGTGCCAGCAGCGTTCTAACAGGGGGTGAGCAGTACTTC.

V gene TRBV5-4 combines with J gene TRBJ2-7; 12 positions agree with TRBD1. From germline, CDR1 is SGHNT and CDR2 YYREEE (reference sequence). The CDR3 covers 15 residues. With V trimmed by 4 bases and J by 0 bases, 2 bases remained unmatched. CDR3 bases: TGTGCCAGCAGCCGGGGACAGGGGGCCTCCTACGAGCAGTACTTC. Translated: CASSRGQGASYEQYF.

This clone has more than one count but fewer than ten. The chain employs TRBV7-9 and TRBJ2-7, with a tentative D call TRBD1 (6 bases). Germline-derived CDR1 and CDR2 are SEHNR and FQNEAQ (reference sequence). The CDR3 spans 13 residues. Trimming removed 4 bases at V and 2 bases at J, with 9 bases between. Here the CDR3 reads CASSSTGPYEQYF. In nucleotides, the CDR3 is TGTGCCAGCAGCTCTACAGGGCCCTACGAGCAGTACTTC.

This clone was counted only a few times. The chain carries TRBV2 and TRBJ1-2; D possibly corresponds to TRBD1 (5 bases). Per the germline V gene, CDR1 is SNHLY and CDR2 is FYNNEI. Trimming pared 4 bases from V and 2 bases from J, leaving 8 bases between. This CDR3 contains 13 residues. The CDR3 nucleotides are TGTGCCAGCAGTGGCGCAGGGAACTATGGCTACACCTTC. Amino acid sequence: CASSGAGNYGYTF.

This clone was recorded a few times. Other DNA sequences from this sample encode an identical CDR3 as well. The CDR3 sequence is CASSLDQGAYNEQFF. CDR3 DNA sequence: TGCGCCAGCAGCTTGGACCAGGGGGCTTACAATGAGCAGTTCTTC. The V gene is TRBV5-1, the J gene TRBJ2-1; 8 nucleotides agree with TRBD1. The CDR3 is made up of 15 amino acids. V gave up 0 bases and J gave up 4 bases; unmatched junction bases: 3. Germline CDR1 and CDR2: SGHRS and YFSETQ. Full variable domain (outside the CDR3, taken from reference TRBV5-1 and TRBJ2-1): KAGVTQTPRYLIKTRGQQVTLSCSPISGHRSVSWYQQTPGQGLQFLFEYFSETQRNKGNFPGRFSGRQFSNSRSEMNVSTLELGDSALYLCASSLDQGAYNEQFFGPGTRLTVL.

This clone was counted only a few times. This sequence joins TRBV18 and TRBJ1-5; D is possibly TRBD1 (5 bases). Between the trimmed V and J ends, which lost 6 bases and 4 bases, there was a span of 16 bases. Germline V gene sequence: CDR1 KGHSH, CDR2 LQKENI. The CDR3 extends over 15 amino acids. In nucleotides, the CDR3 is TGTGCCAGCTCCCCATCTTCGGGGGGAAATCAGCCCCAGCATTTT. Residues: CASSPSSGGNQPQHF.

The gene calls are TRBV4-2 and TRBJ2-1; 7 positions match TRBD2. Germline loops: CDR1 LGHNA, CDR2 YNFKEQ. V was pared by 1 base and J by 3 bases, with 6 bases of the junction left unmatched. The CDR3 consists of 16 residues. The CDR3 here is CASSQGAGQGYNEQFF. For the CDR3, the DNA is TGTGCCAGCAGCCAAGGAGCGGGGCAAGGCTACAATGAGCAGTTCTTC.